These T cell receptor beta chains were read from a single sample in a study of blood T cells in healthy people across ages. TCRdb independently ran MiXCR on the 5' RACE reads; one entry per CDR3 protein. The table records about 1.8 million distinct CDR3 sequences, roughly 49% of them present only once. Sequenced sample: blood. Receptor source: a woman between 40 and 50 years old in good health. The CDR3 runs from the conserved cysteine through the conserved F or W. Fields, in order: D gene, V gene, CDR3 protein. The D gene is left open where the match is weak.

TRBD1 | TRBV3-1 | CASSQVQGFYGYTF
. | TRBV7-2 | CASSLAGVRVRETQYF
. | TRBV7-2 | CASSEGRIQETQYF
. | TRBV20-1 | CSARTGPNYNEQFF
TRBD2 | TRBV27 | CASRRGGVQETQYF
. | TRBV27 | CASSSAGSLTDTQYF
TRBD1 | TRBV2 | CASTDGQDSSYEQYF
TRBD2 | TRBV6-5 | CASRALAGGRYNEQFF
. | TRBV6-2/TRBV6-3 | CASRRDGGELFF
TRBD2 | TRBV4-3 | CASSQEMTSGLLYNEQFF
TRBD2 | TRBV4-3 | CASSQHLAGGQDTQYF
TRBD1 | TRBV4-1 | CASSQEEQGATEAFF
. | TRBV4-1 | CASSQEGLPSGSSGFF
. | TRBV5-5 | CASSYRIAGANVLTF
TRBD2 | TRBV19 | CASSTGLAVRETQYF
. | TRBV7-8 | CASSPTGGLTGETQYF
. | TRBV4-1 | CASSQDGMVYSTDTRYF
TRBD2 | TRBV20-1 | CSARGGGNQETQYF
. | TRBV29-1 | CSVEKGENEKLFF
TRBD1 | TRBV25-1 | CASSGTRTGIYSSYGYTF
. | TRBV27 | CASSLHGGDGYTF
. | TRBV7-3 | CATQGPNNEQFF
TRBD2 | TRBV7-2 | CASSLSWSSGAQGLSYEQYF
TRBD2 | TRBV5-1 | CASSFTTSGYNEQFF
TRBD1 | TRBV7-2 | CASSLVLGQGYGYTF
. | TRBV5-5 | CASSSKGSYNEQFF
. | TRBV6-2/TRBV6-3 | CASRPIRGEASGANVLTF
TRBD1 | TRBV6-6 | CASSQGAVTDTQYF
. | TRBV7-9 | CASSLSQYTDTQYF
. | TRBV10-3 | CAISEGGSVTEAFF
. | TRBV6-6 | CASSYSGPWYQETQYF
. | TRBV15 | CATSRVVDLNEKLFF
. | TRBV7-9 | CASSLVDRDFTDTQYF
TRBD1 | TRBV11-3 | CASSFGTGGRQQFF
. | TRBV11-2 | CASLGNEQFF
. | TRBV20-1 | CSARGAMLTYEQYF
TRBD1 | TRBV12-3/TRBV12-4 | CASSLGLGQLSYNEQFF
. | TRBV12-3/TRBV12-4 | CASSLSARDAFF
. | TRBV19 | CASSIAKTQYF
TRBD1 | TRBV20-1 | CSAGQGPCEQYF
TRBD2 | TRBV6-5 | CASSYLGTSGTNEQFF
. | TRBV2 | CATLTGTQETQYF
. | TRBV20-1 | CSATGTIGTDTQYF
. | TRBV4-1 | CASSQVPGQNNSPLHF
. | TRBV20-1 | CSARVQRNQPQHF
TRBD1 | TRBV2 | CASSKKGTGKQETQYF
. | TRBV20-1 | CSATRQSGADVLTF
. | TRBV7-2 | CASSLNSLAADTQYF
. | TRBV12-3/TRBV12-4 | CASSSQIGDGYTF
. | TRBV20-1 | CSAQDTNYGYTF
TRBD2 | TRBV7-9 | CASSPSGASYEQYF
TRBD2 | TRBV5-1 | CASSRLSGEDTQYF
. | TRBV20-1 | CSASNGGEQYF
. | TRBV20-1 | CSARRQAGGVDTQYF
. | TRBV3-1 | CASSVQLGEQYF